This TCR beta chain was retrieved from a study of T cell repertoires in aging, cancer and after chemotherapy. Rearranged V-D-J TRB sequences were amplified with a mixed TRB-A/B primer pool. TCRdb used MiXCR to reprocess the multiplex PCR reads, holding one entry per CDR3 protein. Of about 13,000 distinct CDR3 sequences listed, less than 40% are singletons. This CDR3 is 13 amino acids long. Deletions cut 6 bases from V and 3 bases from J, with 12 bases between. Germline CDR1 LNHDA, CDR2 SQIVND (reference sequence). Peripheral blood genomic DNA, not sorted cells or RNA, was the template. The specimen was blood. The V call is TRBV19, the J call TRBJ2-7, with D possibly matching TRBD1 (6 bases). The clonotype originates from a human donor in good health. The donor label of this sample is uncertain. CDR3 sequence reads: CASREAGDYEQYF. The CDR3 DNA sequence: TGTGCCAGTAGAGAAGCAGGGGACTACGAGCAGTACTTC.